These 13 T cell receptor beta chains were sequenced from one sample in a study of tumor-infiltrating lymphocytes in glioblastoma multiforme. Three nested ARM-PCR rounds with V-beta and C-beta primers built TCRB libraries. MiXCR, applied by TCRdb to the multiplex PCR reads, yields one record per CDR3 protein. The sample includes 15,000 to 20,000 distinct CDR3 sequences, 55% to 75% of them seen just once. What was sequenced was peripheral blood. The receptors shown here come from a male donor with glioblastoma.

This chain links TRBV4-1 with TRBJ1-2; no clear D. There are 15 residues in the CDR3. The V end was cut by 4 bases, the J end by 8 bases, with 20 bases between. CDR1 is MGHRA and CDR2 is YSYEKL in the germline V gene. This CDR3 reads CASSPYRKRAGGYTF. The CDR3 nucleotides read TGCGCCAGCAGCCCTTACCGGAAGAGGGCGGGGGGCTACACCTTC.

As for this clonotype: A junction boundary mismatches the germline segment, possibly from a read error. V usage is TRBV29-1 and J usage is TRBJ2-5; the D gene is possibly TRBD2 (6 bases). CDR3 size: 12 residues. Germline assignment: CDR1 SQVTM and CDR2 ANQGSEA. The CDR3 sequence is CSALRGSETQHF. The CDR3 DNA sequence: TGCAGCGCCCTACGGGGGTCAGAGACCCAGCACTTC.

Written as DNA, the CDR3 is TGTAACAGCAGCTTGCGGGGGTGGGGAGAGACCCAGTACTTC. This sequence encodes CNSSLRGWGETQYF. The V and J genes are TRBV11-2 and TRBJ2-5; 7 bases align to TRBD2. This CDR3 is built from 14 residues. The germline gives CDR1 SGHAT, CDR2 FQNNGV. Variable domain in full (rest from reference TRBV11-2 and TRBJ2-5): EAGVAQSPRYKIIEKRQSVAFWCNPISGHATLYWYQQILGQGPKLLIQFQNNGVVDDSQLPKDRFSAERLKGVDSTLKIQPAKLEDSAVYLCNSSLRGWGETQYFGPGTRLLVL.

This clonotype is labeled as medium-sized. The chain uses TRBV11-2 and TRBJ2-6; D gene ambiguous. This CDR3 comprises 18 residues. From germline, CDR1 is SGHAT and CDR2 FQNNGV. Between the trimmed V and J ends, which lost 5 bases and 0 bases, there was a span of 17 bases. DNA for the CDR3: TGTGCCAGCAGCCGCCGGCTGGGCCCGAGCTCTGGGGCCAACGTCCTGACTTTC. This codes for CASSRRLGPSSGANVLTF.

This clonotype showed up just a few times. V usage is TRBV27 and J usage is TRBJ1-1, with 7 bases matching TRBD1. V lost 4 bases, J lost 4 bases, and 6 bases stayed unmatched. Germline V CDR1 and CDR2: MNHEY, SMNVEV (reference sequence). This CDR3 spans 14 amino acids. The CDR3: CASSSEGGGTEAFF. The CDR3 DNA sequence: TGTGCCAGCAGTTCGGAAGGGGGCGGCACTGAAGCTTTCTTT.

This clonotype was observed a handful of times. A junction end diverges from the germline sequence, so it may reflect a read error. The V call is TRBV29-1, the J call TRBJ2-3, with 7 bases aligning to TRBD2. There are 13 residues in the CDR3. CDR1 and CDR2 from the germline V gene are SQVTM and ANQGSEA. CDR3 nucleotide sequence: TGCAGCGTTCTTGGCGGGAGCACAGATACGCAATATTTT. This translates into CSVLGGSTDTQYF.

With respect to this clonotype: The CDR3 carries no conserved terminal phenylalanine or tryptophan, so it likely arises from a read error. The DNA is omitted, as the CDR3 cannot be located on it reliably, and the CDR3 follows TCRdb's listing. This chain links TRBV11-2 with TRBJ2-7; the table names TRBD1, a call not compared with the DNA. Both ends counted, the CDR3 spans 13 residues. The germline gives CDR1 SGHAT, CDR2 FQNNGV. CDR3: CASSQGENYEQCL.

Points on this clonotype: One junction end does not reproduce the germline sequence, and a read error may be involved. This sequence joins TRBV11-2 and TRBJ1-1, with 9 bases aligning to TRBD1. Germline CDR1 and CDR2: SGHAT and FQNNGV. The CDR3 has 17 amino acids. DNA for the CDR3: TGTCCCAGCAGCGCACAGCCGGGACAGGGCTGGAGGACTGAAGCTTTCTTT. Translated: CPSSAQPGQGWRTEAFF.

The chain links TRBV11-2 to TRBJ2-2; D uncertain. The CDR3 loop spans 15 amino acids. The germline V gene has CDR1 SGHAT and CDR2 FQNNGV. Trimming left V 4 bases short and J 7 bases short, with 16 bases between. The CDR3 here is CASSSARANHGELFF. DNA for the CDR3: TGTGCCAGCAGCTCCGCTCGAGCCAACCACGGGGAGCTGTTTTTT.

This chain uses TRBV29-1 with TRBJ2-1, with 7 positions matching TRBD2. V trimming: 6 bases; J trimming: 15 bases; junction bases outside the gene matches: 23. Germline loops: CDR1 SQVTM, CDR2 ANQGSEA. The CDR3 has 15 amino acids. In nucleotides, the CDR3 is TGCAGCGTAGCCATACTAGCGATCCGGCGCAATAAGCCGTTCTTC. It yields the protein CSVAILAIRRNKPFF.

This clonotype was recorded many times. V and J are TRBV14 and TRBJ2-2, with unresolved D. CDR3 length: 13 amino acids. Germline CDR1 reads SGHDN; CDR2 reads FVKESK. Between the trimmed V and J ends, which lost 3 bases and 6 bases, there was a span of 8 bases. CDR3 DNA sequence: TGTGCCAGCAGCCAGTTTGGGGCCGGGGAGCTGTTTTTT. Protein product: CASSQFGAGELFF.

This clonotype was seen ten or more times. V is TRBV5-4 and J is TRBJ2-4, with D tentatively TRBD1 (5 bases). The V and J ends lost 1 base and 2 bases respectively, with 13 bases between them. This CDR3 region has 16 residues. CDR1 is SGHNT, CDR2 YYREEE, per germline (reference sequence). The CDR3 here is CASSLQGVGPKNIQYF. The CDR3, as DNA: TGTGCCAGCAGCTTGCAAGGGGTCGGACCCAAAAACATTCAGTACTTC.

Regarding this clonotype: This may stem from a read error, because a much larger clone lies one nucleotide away. The V call is TRBV5-1, the J call TRBJ1-4; 9 nucleotides agree with TRBD1. There are 14 residues in the CDR3. The germline V gene encodes CDR1 SGHRS and CDR2 YFSETQ. J lost 8 bases, V lost 7 bases, and 9 bases had no gene match. The CDR3 DNA follows: TGCGCCAGCGCCTGTGGGACAGGGAAAGAAAAACTGTTTTTT. Translated, it gives CASACGTGKEKLFF.